This T cell receptor beta chain was sequenced during a study of blood T cell repertoires in COVID-19. Study background: From the United States, Italy and Spain came samples of acute and convalescent COVID-19. Sources were T cells, B-cell-depleted T cells, or PBMCs; the material itself was cDNA or gDNA.

CDR1 is MNHEY and CDR2 is SVGAGI in the germline V gene. The V end was cut by 7 bases, the J end by 0 bases, with 12 bases between. The CDR3 consists of 14 residues. How the authors handled the data: The assay estimated nucleated cells by amplifying reference gene primers. TCRdb keeps only in-frame clones here, not all; method: immunoSEQ multiplex PCR. V, J and clone size are those of that table, while D and trimming were read from the DNA. The data show more than 150,000 clones, roughly nine tenths seen once. This clonotype originated in a man between 65 and 85 years old with active or convalescent COVID-19. The specimen sequenced was peripheral blood. The V gene is TRBV6-5, the J gene TRBJ2-5, with D perhaps matching TRBD1 (6 bases). CDR3 DNA: TGTGCCAGCAAAGGTGGGACACACCAAGAGACCCAGTACTTC. This encodes CASKGGTHQETQYF.